Shown below are 26 T cell receptor beta chains from a single sample sequenced in a study of blood T cell repertoires in COVID-19. Libraries were prepared by immunoSEQ multiplex PCR; TCRdb keeps only in-frame clonotypes and omits some of them. The sample consists of some 130,000 clones, approximately 80% of them appearing once. The sample taken for sequencing was peripheral blood. Every receptor here comes from a man aged 55 to 70 who had recovered from COVID-19.

J is TRBJ1-5 and V is TRBV28; TRBD1 aligns across 7 bases. Germline CDR1 is MDHEN and CDR2 is SYDVKM. This CDR3 has 13 amino acids. Trimming at V came to 4 bases and at J to 7 bases, leaving 4 bases not matched to a gene. In DNA, the CDR3 is TGTGCCAGCAGTTCACAGGGGTGGCAGCCCCAGCATTTT. It is translated as CASSSQGWQPQHF. The full variable domain, rest sourced from reference TRBV28 and TRBJ1-5, is DVKVTQSSRYLVKRTGEKVFLECVQDMDHENMFWYRQDPGLGLRLIYFSYDVKMKEKGDIPEGYSVSREKKERFSLILESASTNQTSMYLCASSSQGWQPQHFGDGTRLSIL.

The chain links TRBV10-3 to TRBJ2-1; possibly TRBD2 for D (6 bases). The V and J ends lost 7 bases and 8 bases respectively, with 18 bases between them. Germline CDR1 reads ENHRY; CDR2 reads SYGVKD. This CDR3 is built from 14 residues. The CDR3 spells CAIKGGTWGHEQFF. CDR3 sequence (DNA): TGTGCCATCAAGGGAGGAACTTGGGGCCATGAGCAGTTCTTC.

The gene calls are TRBV6-5 and TRBJ1-3; 7 bases agree with TRBD1. CDR3 length: 15 residues. The germline CDR1 and CDR2 sequences are MNHEY and SVGAGI. V dropped 2 bases and J dropped 3; count of bases not matched to a gene: 4. The chain's CDR3 is CASSYQDRVGNTIYF. The CDR3 DNA is TGTGCCAGCAGTTACCAAGACAGGGTTGGAAACACCATATATTTT.

The gene calls are TRBV4-2 and TRBJ2-1; 10 nucleotides line up with TRBD1. The trim removed 0 bases at V and 5 bases at J, leaving 4 bases unmatched. CDR1 and CDR2 from the germline V gene are LGHNA and YNFKEQ. CDR3 size: 16 residues. The CDR3: CASSQEVGQGNNEQFF. The CDR3 DNA reads TGTGCCAGCAGCCAAGAAGTGGGACAGGGGAACAATGAGCAGTTCTTC.

This clone came up a few times. The chain recombines TRBV3-1 (or the pseudogene TRBV3-2) with TRBJ1-5, with D hard to call. V was shortened by 0 bases and J by 4 bases, with 4 bases between the two germline ends. Per the germline V gene, CDR1 is LGHDT and CDR2 is YNNKEL (reference sequence). The CDR3 length is 13 residues. CDR3 DNA: TGTGCCAGCAGCCAAGACCCGAATCAGCCCCAGCATTTT. Its translation is CASSQDPNQPQHF.

This chain connects TRBV30 to TRBJ1-4; the D is unclear. Germline loops: CDR1 GTSNPN, CDR2 SVGIG (reference sequence). V dropped 0 bases and J dropped 5 bases, with 13 bases sitting between them. The CDR3 consists of 15 residues. This CDR3 is CAWSVASFGNEKLFF. The CDR3 coding sequence is TGTGCCTGGAGTGTAGCGAGTTTCGGGAATGAAAAACTGTTTTTT.

In regard to this clone: The sample contains more than one DNA sequence encoding this CDR3. The chain carries TRBV19 and TRBJ1-4, with TRBD1 matching over 8 bases. From germline, CDR1 is LNHDA and CDR2 SQIVND (reference sequence). The CDR3 covers 16 residues. V dropped 4 bases and J dropped 7; count of bases not matched to a gene: 11. The DNA for the CDR3 is TGTGCCAGTAGTAACCCCGGACAGGGAGGCCGTGAAAAACTGTTTTTT. The encoded protein is CASSNPGQGGREKLFF.

This chain joins TRBV4-3 and TRBJ2-6, with 7 bases matching TRBD1. This CDR3 contains 16 residues. V shed 3 bases, J shed 4 bases, and the junction held 6 bases outside the gene matches. The germline CDR1 and CDR2 sequences are LGHNA and YSLEER. The DNA for the CDR3 is TGCGCCAGCAGCCACCTGACAGGGCTCGGGGCCAACGTCCTGACTTTC. Its translation: CASSHLTGLGANVLTF.

The chain recombines TRBV19 with TRBJ2-1, with D maybe TRBD1 (6 bases). The CDR3 totals 14 residues. V dropped 6 bases and J dropped 6 bases, with 15 bases sitting between them. From germline, CDR1 is LNHDA and CDR2 SQIVND (reference sequence). The DNA for the CDR3 is TGTGCCAGTAGCCTTATGTGGGGGCCCAATGAGCAGTTCTTC. This gives the protein CASSLMWGPNEQFF.

This clone showed up many times. V gene TRBV5-1 combines with J gene TRBJ2-6; 11 bases agree with TRBD1. J gave up 0 bases and V 4 bases, and 12 bases lay outside the gene matches. The CDR3 runs 20 residues. Germline CDR1 is SGHRS and CDR2 is YFSETQ. The CDR3 region is CASSRGQGAFGFSGANVLTF. The CDR3 DNA reads TGCGCCAGCAGCAGAGGACAGGGGGCGTTTGGATTCTCTGGGGCCAACGTCCTGACTTTC.

V gene TRBV15 combines with J gene TRBJ1-1; TRBD1 matches at 9 bases. Losses at the gene ends were 1 base for V and 11 bases for J; bases not matched to a gene: 8. The CDR3 runs to 14 residues. Germline loops: CDR1 LNHNV, CDR2 YYDKDF (reference sequence). DNA of the CDR3: TGTGCCACCAGCAGAGGCGGACAGGGGAGGTGGGCTTTCTTT. It encodes CATSRGGQGRWAFF.

The sample holds a few counts of this clone. V is TRBV7-9 and J is TRBJ2-3; 11 bases line up with TRBD2. Germline lookup yields CDR1 SEHNR and CDR2 FQNEAQ (reference sequence). This CDR3 comprises 15 residues. Germline trimming cut 5 bases from V and 1 base from J; bases unmatched to any gene: 2. The CDR3 reads CASSGGLAGTDTQYF. CDR3 DNA sequence: TGTGCCAGCAGCGGGGGACTAGCGGGCACAGATACGCAGTATTTT.

The genes are TRBV5-1 and TRBJ1-2; 7 nucleotides agree with TRBD1. Losses at the gene ends were 4 bases for V and 3 bases for J; bases not matched to a gene: 9. The CDR3 extends over 15 amino acids. In germline, CDR1 is SGHRS, CDR2 YFSETQ. CDR3 nucleotide sequence: TGCGCCAGCAGCCCGGGACAGTTGGGAGACTATGGCTACACCTTC. Amino acids: CASSPGQLGDYGYTF.

This chain joins TRBV29-1 and TRBJ2-7, with 11 bases lining up with TRBD1. The CDR3 consists of 13 residues. Germline V gene sequence: CDR1 SQVTM, CDR2 ANQGSEA. Trimming removed 6 bases from V and 6 bases from J; junction bases left unmatched: 7. The CDR3 is CSVVGQGAGEQYF. The CDR3, as DNA: TGCAGCGTCGTAGGACAGGGGGCGGGCGAGCAGTACTTC.

The chain employs TRBV5-4 and TRBJ1-2; D not resolved. Germline values: CDR1 SGHNT, CDR2 YYREEE (reference sequence). V lost 0 bases and J 8 bases, leaving 5 bases between the germline ends. The CDR3 spans 11 residues. The CDR3 nucleotides are TGTGCCAGCAGCTTGGATAGCGGCTACACCTTC. Its translation: CASSLDSGYTF.

The rearrangement links TRBV7-2 to TRBJ1-1; TRBD1 matches 7 bases. V was clipped by 4 bases and J by 10 bases; unmatched bases: 6. There are 12 residues in the CDR3. Germline assignment: CDR1 SGHTA and CDR2 FQGNSA. The chain's CDR3 is CASSSSTGSAFF. The CDR3 DNA follows: TGTGCCAGCAGCTCGTCGACAGGGTCAGCTTTCTTT.

The chain links TRBV5-1 to TRBJ1-6; 10 bases line up with TRBD1. The CDR3 is 16 amino acids. V lost 3 bases and J lost 9; bases outside the gene matches: 9. The V gene's germline CDR1 is SGHRS and CDR2 YFSETQ. CDR3 bases: TGCGCCAGCAGCTGGTCCGGGACAGGGGAGGCTTCACCCCTCCACTTT. It translates to CASSWSGTGEASPLHF.

J is TRBJ2-5 and V is TRBV7-3; D is perhaps TRBD1 (6 bases). This CDR3 region has 15 residues. V lost 4 bases and J 5 bases, leaving 17 bases between the germline ends. Germline lookup yields CDR1 SGHTA and CDR2 FQGTGA. The CDR3 region has the DNA TGTGCCAGCAGCTCTTCAGGGGCAGAAAAGGAGACCCAGTACTTC. It is translated as CASSSSGAEKETQYF.

This chain's CDR3 is CASSPPVRADTGELFF. In DNA form, the CDR3 reads TGTGCCAGCAGCCCCCCGGTCAGGGCCGACACCGGGGAGCTGTTTTTT. The rearrangement uses TRBV5-4 and TRBJ2-2; D might be TRBD1 (5 bases). V dropped 4 bases and J dropped 3 bases, with 16 bases sitting between them. Germline V lookup: CDR1 SGHNT, CDR2 YYREEE (reference sequence). This CDR3 spans 16 amino acids.

V and J are TRBV11-3 and TRBJ1-1, with TRBD1 matching over 7 bases. The CDR3 sequence is 14 residues long. V was pared by 7 bases and J by 6 bases, with 11 bases of the junction left unmatched. Germline V gene lookup returns CDR1 SGHNT and CDR2 YENEEA. CDR3 sequence (DNA): TGTGCCAGCAACCCGGGACAGTGGGACTCTGAAGCTTTCTTT. This gives the protein CASNPGQWDSEAFF.

The J gene is TRBJ2-2, the V gene TRBV3-1 (or the pseudogene TRBV3-2); 7 bases are a match to TRBD2. The germline CDR1 and CDR2 sequences are LGHDT and YNNKEL (reference sequence). Losses at the gene ends were 1 base for V and 5 bases for J; bases not matched to a gene: 7. The CDR3 contains 16 residues. This chain's CDR3 is CASSQGRRERTGELFF. The CDR3 nucleotides are TGTGCCAGCAGCCAAGGTCGGCGGGAGCGTACCGGGGAGCTGTTTTTT.

This chain uses TRBV7-9 with TRBJ1-6; no clear D gene. This CDR3 comprises 13 residues. Per germline, CDR1 SEHNR and CDR2 FQNEAQ (reference sequence). Trimming removed 0 bases at V and 15 bases at J, with 12 bases between. The CDR3 loop reads CASSLAEGTRLHF. The CDR3, as DNA: TGTGCCAGCAGCTTAGCAGAGGGCACTCGCCTCCACTTT.

The genes are TRBV29-1 and TRBJ1-1; a weak D match, TRBD1 (6 bases). CDR1 is SQVTM and CDR2 is ANQGSEA in the germline V gene. This CDR3 is built from 14 residues. V dropped 3 bases and J dropped 3 bases, with 14 bases sitting between them. In nucleotides, the CDR3 is TGCAGCGTTGAGGACGTGGGGGGGCACACTGAAGCTTTCTTT. This codes for CSVEDVGGHTEAFF.

This sequence joins TRBV5-6 and TRBJ1-1, with D tentatively TRBD1 (5 bases). The length of the CDR3 is 15 residues. CDR1 is SGHDT and CDR2 is YYEEEE in the germline V gene. V gave up 2 bases and J gave up 4 bases, with 15 bases separating them. This CDR3 is CASSLGWDLSTEAFF. In DNA, the CDR3 is TGTGCCAGCAGCTTAGGGTGGGACTTGAGCACTGAAGCTTTCTTT.

The rearrangement links TRBV28 to TRBJ2-7; D is unclear. The V end lost 5 bases, the J end lost 3 bases, and 20 bases lay between the germline ends. Germline lookup yields CDR1 MDHEN and CDR2 SYDVKM. This CDR3 is built from 16 residues. CDR3 residues: CASSTSLGSAIYEQYF. The CDR3 DNA reads as TGTGCCAGCAGTACCTCCCTAGGTTCGGCTATCTACGAGCAGTACTTC.

The rearrangement links TRBV5-6 to TRBJ1-2, with 9 bases identical to TRBD1. This CDR3 has 15 residues. Unmatched junction bases numbered 5, after V lost 4 bases and J lost 1 base. Germline lookup yields CDR1 SGHDT and CDR2 YYEEEE. The CDR3 DNA reads TGTGCCAGCAGCACCGGGGACAGGGTTAACTATGGCTACACCTTC. Translating it yields CASSTGDRVNYGYTF.